This T cell receptor (beta chain) originates from a study of naive and memory T cell subsets. Study observations and caveats: In naive cells, over 95% of TCR sequences were seen only once.

The beta constant-region primer was an equimolar mix of two oligonucleotides covering TRBC1 and TRBC2. TCRdb independently ran MiXCR on the UMI-ligation and nested PCR reads; one entry per CDR3 protein. The repertoire holds 84,000 or so distinct CDR3 sequences, with around 6.5% as singletons. The CDR3 spans 14 residues. Germline V CDR1 and CDR2: DFQATT, SNEGSKA (reference sequence). Trimming shortened V by 0 bases and J by 3 bases, and 10 bases separated the two germline ends. About this clonotype itself: Its target is unknown.

Sequences were obtained from central memory CD4+ T cells from blood. The V and J genes are TRBV20-1 and TRBJ2-3; D remains unclear. The TCR sequence derives from a human donor in good health. CDR3 protein: CSAREWQATDTQYF. The CDR3 region has the DNA TGCAGTGCTAGAGAGTGGCAGGCGACAGATACGCAGTATTTT.